This T cell receptor (beta chain) was profiled in a study of beta chain features in type 1 diabetes. The CDR3 consists of 16 residues. Germline V CDR1 and CDR2: SGHNT, YYREEE (reference sequence). Deletions cut 1 base from V and 2 bases from J, with 13 bases between. Study results and limitations: Patients showed naive, central memory and Treg TCRB repertoires that appeared more similar than those of healthy donors.

All of the isolated RNA was reverse transcribed, so expressed TCRB transcripts were sequenced. Data came from immunoSEQ multiplex PCR; TCRdb stores just in-frame clones and leaves some out. Here the sample spans hundreds of thousands of clones, about 14% being singletons. With respect to this clone: The antigen is unknown.

Material: naive CD4+ T cells from blood. The TCR originated in a man between 18 and 35 years old in good health. The chain recombines TRBV5-4 with TRBJ2-4; D is tentatively TRBD1 or TRBD2 (7 bases each). DNA of the CDR3: TGTGCCAGCAGCTTGTCAGGGGGGGTAACCAAAAACATTCAGTACTTC. It yields the protein CASSLSGGVTKNIQYF.